The clone carrying this T cell receptor beta chain was detected ten times or more. As yet, its antigen is unknown. Treatment of any kind had been given to no patient before thyroid surgery. Original handling: Using the CDR3 differences seen across clinicopathological groups, the authors built a distant-metastasis classifier for papillary thyroid cancer, which was meant to discriminate distant-metastatic patients. TCRdb used MiXCR to call clones anew from the PCR reads. The V and J calls shown here were made by TCRdb, not taken from the authors' results. The table shows 90,000 or so clones, with roughly 8.6% occurring only once. CDR3 length: 12 residues. Trimming took off 1 base at V and 6 bases at J, with 7 bases between the two ends. Germline assignment: CDR1 GTSNPN and CDR2 SVGIG (reference sequence). The entry originates in a study of metastatic and nonmetastatic thyroid tumors. Whole-study context: Where malignant and benign thyroid patients were concerned, repertoires were compared across blood and tumor or nodule tissue.

Study-wide findings and caveats: Significantly greater TCR beta diversity was reportedly found in malignant thyroid tumors than in benign nodules (in blood and tumor).

The sample was blood. This chain links TRBV30 with TRBJ2-1; perhaps TRBD1 as D (6 bases). This TCR was sampled from a female donor with papillary thyroid cancer or a benign thyroid nodule (not recorded which). Some clones in this sample may be carry-over from other donors' samples. The CDR3 nucleotides are TGTGCCTGGAGTGAAGGGGGCAATGAGCAGTTCTTC. This gives the protein CAWSEGGNEQFF. The full variable domain, in which reference TRBV30 and TRBJ2-1 provide the parts outside the CDR3, is SQTIHQWPATLVQPVGSPLSLECTVEGTSNPNLYWYRQAAGRGLQLLFYSVGIGQISSEVPQNLSASRPQDRQFILSSKKLLLSDSGFYLCAWSEGGNEQFFGPGTRLTVL.